The 13 T cell receptor beta chains below come from one sample, sequenced in a study of shared clonotypes between healthy human individuals. TCRdb's table, derived via immunoSEQ multiplex PCR, lists solely in-frame clones and lacks some. The sample records 1,400,000 or so clones, just under 99% being singletons. The sample was naive CD4+ T cells sorted from blood. Noted subset: CD45RA+ positively selected. The receptors stem from a man in his thirties or forties in good health.

J is TRBJ2-1 and V is TRBV27; TRBD1 might be the D (6 bases). The germline V gene has CDR1 MNHEY and CDR2 SMNVEV (reference sequence). Trimming took 11 bases from V and 5 from J, leaving 13 bases between them. There are 12 residues in the CDR3. The chain's CDR3 is CAGLGQNNEQFF. Written as DNA, the CDR3 is TGTGCCGGACTCGGACAGAACAATGAGCAGTTCTTC.

The J gene is TRBJ1-4, the V gene TRBV27, with D unresolved. This CDR3 has 15 residues. Germline-derived CDR1 and CDR2 are MNHEY and SMNVEV (reference sequence). Trimming stripped 2 bases from V and 0 bases from J, with 7 bases between. The CDR3, as DNA: TGTGCCAGCAGTTTAAGGCAGCCAACTAATGAAAAACTGTTTTTT. Its protein product is CASSLRQPTNEKLFF.

This clone appeared once. The CDR3 DNA is TGTGCCAGCAACCAGGGAGGGAGTTACAATGAGCAGTTCTTC. Its translation is CASNQGGSYNEQFF. The chain uses TRBV6-6 and TRBJ2-1; 7 positions agree with TRBD2. The germline CDR1 and CDR2 sequences are MNHNY and SVGAGI (reference sequence). With V trimmed by 7 bases and J by 4 bases, 7 bases remained unmatched. This CDR3 spans 14 amino acids.

The chain combines TRBV7-9 with TRBJ2-2; D may be TRBD2 (6 bases). The CDR3 totals 13 residues. From germline, CDR1 is SEHNR and CDR2 FQNEAQ (reference sequence). Trimming took 3 bases from V and 6 from J, leaving 8 bases between them. The CDR3 sequence is CASSFGTPGELFF. The CDR3, as DNA: TGTGCCAGCAGCTTCGGGACTCCCGGGGAGCTGTTTTTT.

The CDR3 DNA follows: TGTGCCAGCAGCCCACTAGCGGGAGTTAACAATGAGCAGTTCTTC. Translating it yields CASSPLAGVNNEQFF. J is TRBJ2-1 and V is TRBV27, with 11 bases lining up with TRBD2. CDR3 size: 15 residues. The ends lost 6 bases at V and 5 bases at J; junction bases unmatched: 6. CDR1 and CDR2 (germline): MNHEY, SMNVEV (reference sequence).

The chain employs TRBV7-8 and TRBJ2-6, with a tentative D call TRBD1 (5 bases). CDR3 length equals 18 residues. Germline V gene sequence: CDR1 SGHVS, CDR2 FQNEAQ. V was shortened by 1 base and J by 0 bases, with 13 bases between the two germline ends. CDR3 in amino acids: CASSLGRAFLSGANVLTF. The CDR3, as DNA: TGTGCCAGCAGCTTAGGCAGGGCTTTCCTCTCTGGGGCCAACGTCCTGACTTTC.

Concerning this clone: Other nucleotide sequences from this sample produce the same CDR3. The V and J genes are TRBV10-1 and TRBJ1-1, with D perhaps TRBD1 (6 bases). V lost 3 bases and J 1 base, leaving 9 bases between the germline ends. CDR1 WNHNN and CDR2 SYGVQD come from the germline V gene (reference sequence). CDR3 length: 14 amino acids. Here the CDR3 DNA reads TGCGCCAGCAGTGAAGGGGGGCCGAACACTGAAGCTTTCTTT. Protein sequence: CASSEGGPNTEAFF.

The chain carries TRBV28 and TRBJ1-1; D is uncertain. CDR3 length: 14 residues. Germline V gene data show CDR1 as MDHEN and CDR2 as SYDVKM. Trimming cost V 8 bases and J 0 bases, with 13 bases left between them. CDR3 sequence (DNA): TGTGCCAGCTACGCGGGATCCATGAACACTGAAGCTTTCTTT. It translates to CASYAGSMNTEAFF. The variable domain in full, with the rest retrieved from reference TRBV28 and TRBJ1-1, is DVKVTQSSRYLVKRTGEKVFLECVQDMDHENMFWYRQDPGLGLRLIYFSYDVKMKEKGDIPEGYSVSREKKERFSLILESASTNQTSMYLCASYAGSMNTEAFFGQGTRLTVV.

V is TRBV5-1 and J is TRBJ2-1; 9 bases map to TRBD2. With 0 bases clipped from V and 2 bases from J, the junction kept 6 bases outside the gene matches. CDR1 is SGHRS, CDR2 YFSETQ, per germline. CDR3 length equals 17 residues. The CDR3 bases are TGCGCCAGCAGCTTGGGTAGCGGGAGTATCGCCTACAATGAGCAGTTCTTC. This translates into CASSLGSGSIAYNEQFF.

The rearrangement joins TRBV6-5 to TRBJ2-1; D ambiguous. Trimming stripped 5 bases from V and 8 bases from J, with 13 bases between. Per the germline V gene, CDR1 is MNHEY and CDR2 is SVGAGI. The CDR3 has 13 residues. This CDR3 is CASSGLGIHEQFF. CDR3 in DNA: TGTGCCAGCAGTGGATTAGGGATACATGAGCAGTTCTTC.

This chain links TRBV19 with TRBJ2-5, with a tentative D call TRBD2 (6 bases). Per the germline V gene, CDR1 is LNHDA and CDR2 is SQIVND (reference sequence). Trimming took off 3 bases at V and 1 base at J, with 9 bases between the two ends. This CDR3 spans 14 amino acids. The DNA for the CDR3 is TGTGCCAGTAGTATCGGGGGACTCCAAGAGACCCAGTACTTC. It is translated as CASSIGGLQETQYF.

To note about this clone: This sample includes further DNA sequences coding for the same CDR3. For the CDR3, the DNA is TGCAGTGCTCCATGGGGAGATACGCAGTATTTT. Translation gives CSAPWGDTQYF. The V gene is TRBV20-1, the J gene TRBJ2-3; no clear D gene. This CDR3 has 11 amino acids. CDR1 is DFQATT and CDR2 is SNEGSKA in the germline V gene (reference sequence). V was trimmed by 5 bases and J by 5 bases, leaving 8 bases between them.

This chain links TRBV9 with TRBJ2-2, with 10 bases lining up with TRBD2. The CDR3 is made up of 15 amino acids. CDR1 and CDR2 (germline): SGDLS, YYNGEE. With 2 bases clipped from V and 6 bases from J, the junction kept 4 bases outside the gene matches. The CDR3 nucleotides are TGTGCCAGCAGCGTGGCAGCGGGAGGGGCCGGGGAGCTGTTTTTT. Its translation: CASSVAAGGAGELFF.